This T cell receptor beta chain was obtained from a study of blood T cell repertoires in COVID-19. Assay: immunoSEQ multiplex PCR; the TCRdb copy retains only in-frame clones and omits some. The repertoire consists of 130,000 to 150,000 clones, with about 82% occurring once and the leading ten covering 6.2%. This clonotype originated in a woman aged 40 to 55 who had recovered from COVID-19. The source material was PBMCs or T cells enriched from blood (not recorded which).

Here the CDR3 reads CASSLAGGDEQFF. CDR3 DNA sequence: TGTGCCAGCAGCTTAGCTGGGGGGGATGAGCAGTTCTTC. The genes are TRBV7-9 and TRBJ2-1; 7 positions agree with TRBD2. Looked up from germline, CDR1 is SEHNR and CDR2 is FQNEAQ (reference sequence). The CDR3 length is 13 residues. After removal of 0 bases from V and 8 bases from J, the junction contained 1 base not matched to a gene.